This T cell receptor beta chain was documented in a study of identical twins. Germline values: CDR1 SGHKS, CDR2 YYEKEE (reference sequence). The germline V and J ends were trimmed by 4 bases and 13 bases, with 17 bases remaining between them. The CDR3 loop spans 12 amino acids. Template switching (which added a universal primer site) was used, and cDNA carried unique molecular identifiers. TCRdb reprocessed the 5' RACE reads via MiXCR and lists one record per CDR3 protein. This repertoire shows around 650,000 distinct CDR3 sequences, under 8.5% found once; its top ten account for 1.5% to 2%. A further study also used this sample, focusing on yellow fever vaccine responses in identical twins.

Sequencing was carried out using PBMCs. This clonotype was sampled from a woman aged 18-29 years in good health. V is TRBV5-5 and J is TRBJ1-2; the D gene is possibly TRBD1 (5 bases). This CDR3 reads CASSQSGASCTF. The CDR3 bases are TGTGCCAGCAGCCAAAGTGGGGCCAGCTGCACCTTC. Filled out from reference TRBV5-5 and TRBJ1-2, the complete variable domain reads DAGVTQSPTHLIKTRGQQVTLRCSPISGHKSVSWYQQVLGQGPQFIFQYYEKEERGRGNFPDRFSARQFPNYSSELNVNALLLGDSALYLCASSQSGASCTFGSGTRLTVV.